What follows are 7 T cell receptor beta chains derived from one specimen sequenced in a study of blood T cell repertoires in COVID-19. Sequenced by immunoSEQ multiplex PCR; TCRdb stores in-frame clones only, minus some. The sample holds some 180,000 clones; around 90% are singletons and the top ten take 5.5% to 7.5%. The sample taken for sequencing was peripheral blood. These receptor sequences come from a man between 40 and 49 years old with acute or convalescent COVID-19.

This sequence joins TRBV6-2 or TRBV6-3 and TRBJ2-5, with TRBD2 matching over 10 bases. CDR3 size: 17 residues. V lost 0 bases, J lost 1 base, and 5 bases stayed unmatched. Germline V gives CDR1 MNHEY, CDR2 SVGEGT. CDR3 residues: CASSYSTSGGVQETQYF. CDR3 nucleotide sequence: TGTGCCAGCAGTTACTCGACGAGCGGGGGGGTCCAAGAGACCCAGTACTTC.

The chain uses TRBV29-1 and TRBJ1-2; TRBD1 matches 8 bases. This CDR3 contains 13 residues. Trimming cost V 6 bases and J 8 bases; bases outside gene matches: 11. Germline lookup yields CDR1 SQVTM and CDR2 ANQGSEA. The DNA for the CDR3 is TGCAGCGTCGCCCAGGGGGCGCCGAGCGGCTACACCTTC. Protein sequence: CSVAQGAPSGYTF. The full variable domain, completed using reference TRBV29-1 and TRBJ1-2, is SAVISQKPSRDICQRGTSLTIQCQVDSQVTMMFWYRQQPGQSLTLIATANQGSEATYESGFVIDKFPISRPNLTFSTLTVSNMSPEDSSIYLCSVAQGAPSGYTFGSGTRLTVV.

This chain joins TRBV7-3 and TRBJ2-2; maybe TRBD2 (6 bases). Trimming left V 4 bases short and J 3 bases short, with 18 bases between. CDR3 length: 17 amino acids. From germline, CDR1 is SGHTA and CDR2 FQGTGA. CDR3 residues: CASSSGGRSGHTGELFF. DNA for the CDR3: TGTGCCAGCAGCTCCGGAGGGCGTTCAGGACACACCGGGGAGCTGTTTTTT.

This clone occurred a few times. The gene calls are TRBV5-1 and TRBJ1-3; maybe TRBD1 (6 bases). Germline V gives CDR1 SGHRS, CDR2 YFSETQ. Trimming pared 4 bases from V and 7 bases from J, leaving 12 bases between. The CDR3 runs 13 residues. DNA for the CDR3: TGCGCCAGCAGCACAGGGACCGGGAACACCATATATTTT. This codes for CASSTGTGNTIYF.

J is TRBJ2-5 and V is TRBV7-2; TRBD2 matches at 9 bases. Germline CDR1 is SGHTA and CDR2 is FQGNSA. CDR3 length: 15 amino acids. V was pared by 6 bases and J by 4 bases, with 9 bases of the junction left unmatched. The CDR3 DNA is TGTGCCAGCAGTCCTAGCGGGGACCTCCCAGAGACCCAGTACTTC. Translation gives CASSPSGDLPETQYF. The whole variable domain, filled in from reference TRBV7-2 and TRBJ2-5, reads GAGVSQSPSNKVTEKGKDVELRCDPISGHTALYWYRQSLGQGLEFLIYFQGNSAPDKSGLPSDRFSAERTGGSVSTLTIQRTQQEDSAVYLCASSPSGDLPETQYFGPGTRLLVL.

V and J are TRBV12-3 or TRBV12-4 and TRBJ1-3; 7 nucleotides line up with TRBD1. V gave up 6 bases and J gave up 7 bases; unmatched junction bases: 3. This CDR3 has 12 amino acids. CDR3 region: CASRVTGNTIYF. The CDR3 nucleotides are TGTGCCAGCAGAGTGACAGGGAACACCATATATTTT.

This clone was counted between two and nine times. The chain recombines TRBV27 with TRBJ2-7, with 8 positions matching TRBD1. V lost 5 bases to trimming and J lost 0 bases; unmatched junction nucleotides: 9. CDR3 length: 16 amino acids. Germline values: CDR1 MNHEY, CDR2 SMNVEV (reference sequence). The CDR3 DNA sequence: TGTGCCAGCAGTCTCGGGACAGGTCATGACTCCTACGAGCAGTACTTC. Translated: CASSLGTGHDSYEQYF.